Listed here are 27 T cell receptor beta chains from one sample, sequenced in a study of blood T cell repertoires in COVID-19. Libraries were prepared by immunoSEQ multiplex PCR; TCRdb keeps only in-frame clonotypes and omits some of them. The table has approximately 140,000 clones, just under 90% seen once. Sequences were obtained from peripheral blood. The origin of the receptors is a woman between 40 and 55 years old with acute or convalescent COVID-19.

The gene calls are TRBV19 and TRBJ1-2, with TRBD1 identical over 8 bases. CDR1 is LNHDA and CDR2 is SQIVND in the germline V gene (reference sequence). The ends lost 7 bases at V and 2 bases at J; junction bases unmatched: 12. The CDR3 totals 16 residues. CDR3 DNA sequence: TGTGCCAGTACCTTCCTAATTGGGACAGGAAACTATGGCTACACCTTC. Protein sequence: CASTFLIGTGNYGYTF.

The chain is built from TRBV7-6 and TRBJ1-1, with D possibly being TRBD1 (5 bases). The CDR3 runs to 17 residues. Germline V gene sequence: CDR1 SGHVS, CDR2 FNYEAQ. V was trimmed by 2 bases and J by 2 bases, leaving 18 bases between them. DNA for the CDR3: TGTGCCAGCAGCTTACAAGGGGCCCGAACGGGCAACACTGAAGCTTTCTTT. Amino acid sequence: CASSLQGARTGNTEAFF.

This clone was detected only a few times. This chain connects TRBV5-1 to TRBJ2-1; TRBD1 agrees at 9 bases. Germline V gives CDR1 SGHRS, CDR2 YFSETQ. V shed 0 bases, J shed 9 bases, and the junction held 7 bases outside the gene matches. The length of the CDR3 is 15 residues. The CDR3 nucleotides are TGCGCCAGCAGCTTGGTCGGACAGGGGCGCGGTGAGCAGTTCTTC. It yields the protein CASSLVGQGRGEQFF.

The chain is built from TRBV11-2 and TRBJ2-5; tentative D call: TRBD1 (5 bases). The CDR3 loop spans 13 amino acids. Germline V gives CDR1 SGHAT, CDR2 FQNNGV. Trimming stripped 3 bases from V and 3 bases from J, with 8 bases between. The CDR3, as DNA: TGTGCCAGCAGCTTGGGCAGGGAAGAGACCCAGTACTTC. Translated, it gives CASSLGREETQYF.

CDR3 in amino acids: CASSESAEAFF. The CDR3 bases are TGTGCCAGCAGTGAATCCGCTGAAGCTTTCTTT. The gene calls are TRBV6-1 and TRBJ1-1; D not certain. The ends were cut back, 2 bases at V and 6 bases at J, with 4 bases in the middle. Per germline, CDR1 MNHNS and CDR2 SASEGT. This CDR3 has 11 residues.

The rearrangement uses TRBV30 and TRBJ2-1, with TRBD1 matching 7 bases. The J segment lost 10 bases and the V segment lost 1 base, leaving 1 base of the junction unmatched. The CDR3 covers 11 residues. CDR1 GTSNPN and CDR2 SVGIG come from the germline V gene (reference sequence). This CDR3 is CAWSEGAEQFF. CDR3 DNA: TGTGCCTGGAGTGAGGGGGCAGAGCAGTTCTTC.

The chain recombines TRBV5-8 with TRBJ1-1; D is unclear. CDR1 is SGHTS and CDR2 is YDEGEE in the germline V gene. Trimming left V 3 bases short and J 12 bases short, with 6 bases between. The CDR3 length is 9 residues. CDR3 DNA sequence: TGTGCCAGCAGCTCCCGTCCTTTCTTT. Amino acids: CASSSRPFF.

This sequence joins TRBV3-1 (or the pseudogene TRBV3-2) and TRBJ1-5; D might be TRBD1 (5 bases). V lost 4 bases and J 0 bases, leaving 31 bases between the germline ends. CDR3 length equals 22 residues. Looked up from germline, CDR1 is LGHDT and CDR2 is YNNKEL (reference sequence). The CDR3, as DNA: TGTGCCAGCAGCCGCGCAAATCCTATAATGGAGAGGACACAGTATAGCAATCAGCCCCAGCATTTT. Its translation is CASSRANPIMERTQYSNQPQHF.

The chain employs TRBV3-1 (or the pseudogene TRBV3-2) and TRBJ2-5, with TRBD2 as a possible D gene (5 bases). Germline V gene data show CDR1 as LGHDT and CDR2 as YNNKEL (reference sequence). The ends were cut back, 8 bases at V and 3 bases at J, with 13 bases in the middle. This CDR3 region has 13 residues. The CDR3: CASRGLVEETQYF. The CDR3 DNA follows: TGTGCCAGCCGCGGACTTGTGGAAGAGACCCAGTACTTC.

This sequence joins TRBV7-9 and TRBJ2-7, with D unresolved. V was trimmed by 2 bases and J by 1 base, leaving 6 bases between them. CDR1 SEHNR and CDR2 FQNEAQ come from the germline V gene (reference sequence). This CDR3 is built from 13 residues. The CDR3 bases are TGTGCCAGCAGCTTATCCTCTTCCTACGAGCAGTACTTC. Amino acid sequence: CASSLSSSYEQYF.

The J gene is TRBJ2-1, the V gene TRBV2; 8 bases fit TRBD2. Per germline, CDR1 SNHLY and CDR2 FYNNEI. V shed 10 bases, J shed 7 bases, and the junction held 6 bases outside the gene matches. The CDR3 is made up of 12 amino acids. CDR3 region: CATTSVRNEQFF. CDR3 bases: TGTGCCACGACTAGCGTTAGAAATGAGCAGTTCTTC.

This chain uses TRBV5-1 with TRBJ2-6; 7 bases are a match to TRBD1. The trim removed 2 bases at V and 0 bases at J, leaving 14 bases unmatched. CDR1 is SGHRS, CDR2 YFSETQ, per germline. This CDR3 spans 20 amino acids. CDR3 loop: CASSLTGQAELISGANVLTF. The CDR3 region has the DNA TGCGCCAGCAGCTTAACAGGACAGGCTGAACTAATCTCTGGGGCCAACGTCCTGACTTTC.

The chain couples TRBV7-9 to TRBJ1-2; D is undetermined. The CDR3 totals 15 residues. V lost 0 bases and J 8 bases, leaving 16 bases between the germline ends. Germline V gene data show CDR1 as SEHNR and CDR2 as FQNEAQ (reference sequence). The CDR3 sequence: CASSLAISAAWGYTF. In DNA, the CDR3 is TGTGCCAGCAGCTTAGCAATCTCAGCGGCCTGGGGCTACACCTTC.

CDR3 DNA: TGTGCCACCAGTGATCGCGGGACAGGGGTGCCAGATACGCAGTATTTT. Amino acid sequence: CATSDRGTGVPDTQYF. The rearrangement joins TRBV24-1 to TRBJ2-3; 10 bases match TRBD1. The ends lost 3 bases at V and 4 bases at J; junction bases unmatched: 6. Germline V gene sequence: CDR1 KGHDR, CDR2 SFDVKD. The CDR3 covers 16 residues.

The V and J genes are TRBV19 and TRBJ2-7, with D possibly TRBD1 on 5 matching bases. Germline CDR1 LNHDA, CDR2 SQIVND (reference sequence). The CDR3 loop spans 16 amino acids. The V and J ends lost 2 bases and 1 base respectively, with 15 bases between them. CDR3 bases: TGTGCCAGTAGTATAACCTCGACAGACCCTTCCTACGAGCAGTACTTC. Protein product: CASSITSTDPSYEQYF.

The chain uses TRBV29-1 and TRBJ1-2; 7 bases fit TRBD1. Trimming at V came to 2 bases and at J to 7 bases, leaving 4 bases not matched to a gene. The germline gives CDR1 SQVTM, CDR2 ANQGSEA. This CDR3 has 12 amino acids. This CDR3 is CSVERTGRGYTF. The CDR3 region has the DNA TGCAGCGTTGAAAGGACAGGACGTGGCTACACCTTC.

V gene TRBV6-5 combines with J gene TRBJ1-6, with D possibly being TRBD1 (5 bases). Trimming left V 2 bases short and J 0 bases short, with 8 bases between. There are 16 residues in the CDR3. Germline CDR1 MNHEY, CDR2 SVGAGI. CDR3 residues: CASSYRQTSYNSPLHF. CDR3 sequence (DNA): TGTGCCAGCAGTTACCGACAGACCTCCTATAATTCACCCCTCCACTTT.

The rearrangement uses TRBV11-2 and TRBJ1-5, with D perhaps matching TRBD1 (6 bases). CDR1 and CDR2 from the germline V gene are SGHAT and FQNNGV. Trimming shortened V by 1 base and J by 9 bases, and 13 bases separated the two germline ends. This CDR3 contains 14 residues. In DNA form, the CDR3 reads TGTGCCAGCAGCTTAGGGGCAGGGGAGTTGCCCCAGCATTTT. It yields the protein CASSLGAGELPQHF.

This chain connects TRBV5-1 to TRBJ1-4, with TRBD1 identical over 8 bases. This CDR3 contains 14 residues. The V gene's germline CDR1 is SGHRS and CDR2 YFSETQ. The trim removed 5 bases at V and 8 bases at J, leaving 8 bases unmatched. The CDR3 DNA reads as TGCGCCAGCAGTCTCGGACAGGGCAAAGAAAAACTGTTTTTT. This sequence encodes CASSLGQGKEKLFF.

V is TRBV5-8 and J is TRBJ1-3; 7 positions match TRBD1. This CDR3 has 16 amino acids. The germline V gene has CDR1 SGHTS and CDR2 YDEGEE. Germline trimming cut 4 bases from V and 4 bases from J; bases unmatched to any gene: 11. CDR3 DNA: TGTGCCAGCAGCCGAAGGGGACAGTCCGGGGGAAACACCATATATTTT. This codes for CASSRRGQSGGNTIYF.

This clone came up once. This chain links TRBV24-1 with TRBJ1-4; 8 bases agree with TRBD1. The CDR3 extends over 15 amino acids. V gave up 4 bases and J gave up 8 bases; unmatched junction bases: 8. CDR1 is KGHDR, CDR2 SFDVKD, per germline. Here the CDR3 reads CATSDPDRAREKLFF. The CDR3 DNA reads TGTGCCACCAGTGACCCGGACAGGGCGAGGGAAAAACTGTTTTTT.

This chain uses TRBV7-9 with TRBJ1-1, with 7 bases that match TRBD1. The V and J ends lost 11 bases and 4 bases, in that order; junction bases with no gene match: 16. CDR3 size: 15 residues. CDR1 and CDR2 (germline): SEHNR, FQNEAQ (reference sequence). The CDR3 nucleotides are TGTGCCTCCTACCAACCTAGGGGGCTAAGCACTGAAGCTTTCTTT. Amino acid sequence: CASYQPRGLSTEAFF. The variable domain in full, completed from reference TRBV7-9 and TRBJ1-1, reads DTGVSQNPRHKITKRGQNVTFRCDPISEHNRLYWYRQTLGQGPEFLTYFQNEAQLEKSRLLSDRFSAERPKGSFSTLEIQRTEQGDSAMYLCASYQPRGLSTEAFFGQGTRLTVV.

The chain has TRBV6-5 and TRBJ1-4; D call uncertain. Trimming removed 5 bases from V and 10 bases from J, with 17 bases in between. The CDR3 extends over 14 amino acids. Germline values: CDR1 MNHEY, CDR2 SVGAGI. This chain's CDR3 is CASSPTRPLAKLFF. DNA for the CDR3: TGTGCCAGCAGTCCGACAAGGCCTTTGGCAAAACTGTTTTTT.

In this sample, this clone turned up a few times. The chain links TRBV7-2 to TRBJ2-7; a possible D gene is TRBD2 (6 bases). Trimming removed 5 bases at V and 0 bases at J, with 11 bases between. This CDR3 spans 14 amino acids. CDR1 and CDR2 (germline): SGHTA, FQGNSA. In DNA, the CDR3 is TGTGCCAGCAGCGGGGGACTCCTCTCCTACGAGCAGTACTTC. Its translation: CASSGGLLSYEQYF.

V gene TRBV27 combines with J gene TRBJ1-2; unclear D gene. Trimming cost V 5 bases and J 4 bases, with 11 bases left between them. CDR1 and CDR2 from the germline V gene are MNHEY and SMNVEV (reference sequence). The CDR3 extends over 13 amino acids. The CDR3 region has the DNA TGTGCCAGCAGTCCACTTCGATCCTATGGCTACACCTTC. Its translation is CASSPLRSYGYTF.

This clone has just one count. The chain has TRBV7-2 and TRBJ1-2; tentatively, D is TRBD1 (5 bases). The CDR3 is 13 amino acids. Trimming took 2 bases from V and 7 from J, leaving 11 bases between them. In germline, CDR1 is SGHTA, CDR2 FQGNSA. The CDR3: CASSLLGQGGYTF. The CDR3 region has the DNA TGTGCCAGCAGCTTACTGGGGCAGGGTGGCTACACCTTC.

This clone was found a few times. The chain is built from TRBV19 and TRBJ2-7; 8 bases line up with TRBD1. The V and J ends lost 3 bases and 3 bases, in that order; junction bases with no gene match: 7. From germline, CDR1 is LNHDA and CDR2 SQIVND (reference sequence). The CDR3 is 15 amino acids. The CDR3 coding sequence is TGTGCCAGTAGTATTCGGACAGGGAGAATCTACGAGCAGTACTTC. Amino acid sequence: CASSIRTGRIYEQYF.